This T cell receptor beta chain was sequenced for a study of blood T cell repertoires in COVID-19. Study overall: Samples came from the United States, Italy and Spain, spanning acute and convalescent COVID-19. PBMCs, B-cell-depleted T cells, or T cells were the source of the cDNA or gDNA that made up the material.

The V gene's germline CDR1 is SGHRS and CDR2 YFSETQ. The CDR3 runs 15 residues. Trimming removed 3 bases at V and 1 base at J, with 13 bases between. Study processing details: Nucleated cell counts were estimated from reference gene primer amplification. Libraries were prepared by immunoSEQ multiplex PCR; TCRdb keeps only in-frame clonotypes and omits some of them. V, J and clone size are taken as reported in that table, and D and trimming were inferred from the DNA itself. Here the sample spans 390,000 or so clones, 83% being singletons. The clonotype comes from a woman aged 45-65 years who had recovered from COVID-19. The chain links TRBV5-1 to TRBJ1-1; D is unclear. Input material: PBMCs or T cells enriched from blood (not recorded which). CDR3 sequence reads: CASSYEPLRNTEAFF. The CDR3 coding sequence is TGCGCCAGCAGCTACGAGCCGCTACGGAACACTGAAGCTTTCTTT.